A selection of T cell receptor beta chains follows, all from one sample in a study of regulatory and conventional T cells in RAG deficiency. Sequencing used immunoSEQ multiplex PCR; TCRdb keeps in-frame clones, though not all of them. The profile shows about 34,000 clones, roughly 76% of them singletons. The data also belong to a second study, concerning regulatory T cells.

Sequencing input: CD4+ effector T cells sorted from blood. The receptors stem from a human donor in good health. Each CDR3 is given without its conserved first and last residue.

v_call: TRBV30; cdr3_aa: AWMPATLTDTQY
v_call: TRBV6-5; cdr3_aa: ASSYSPPLAGELF
v_call: TRBV14; cdr3_aa: ASSQEVQVTEKLF
v_call: TRBV6-5; cdr3_aa: ASRGASGELF
v_call: TRBV7-2; cdr3_aa: ASSATLAGVRTDTQY
v_call: TRBV7-9; cdr3_aa: ASSLVTGGETQY
v_call: TRBV15; cdr3_aa: ATRTGGTDTQY
v_call: TRBV9; cdr3_aa: ASSVGWGNEKLF
v_call: TRBV5-8; cdr3_aa: ASSLVVSGSNEKLF
v_call: TRBV5-1; cdr3_aa: ASSIGLAGSSGANVLT
v_call: TRBV10-3; cdr3_aa: AISGRGVNTGELF
v_call: TRBV9; cdr3_aa: ASSLGQGSVGGYT
v_call: TRBV19; cdr3_aa: ASSIGGVRNTEAF
v_call: TRBV19; cdr3_aa: ASKDAANYGYT
v_call: TRBV6-1; cdr3_aa: ASTPPVGVIGGYT
v_call: TRBV7-2; cdr3_aa: ASSPDRGSHNEQF
v_call: TRBV7-2; cdr3_aa: ASSLSQFQGYT
v_call: TRBV7-6; cdr3_aa: ASSVSERANTEAF